This T cell receptor (beta chain) was profiled in a study of CDR3 diversity in severe acne. CDR3 length: 13 residues. V gave up 3 bases and J gave up 3 bases, with 9 bases separating them. Germline V CDR1 and CDR2: SGHAT, FQNNGV. One entry per CDR3 protein, called by TCRdb with MiXCR from the PCR reads. The sample lists more than 85,000 distinct CDR3 sequences, 45% to 55% occurring once. The sequence was collected from a male donor in good health, serving as a control. The rearrangement links TRBV11-2 to TRBJ2-7, with D perhaps matching TRBD2 (6 bases). The material sequenced was blood. Here the CDR3 DNA reads TGTGCCAGCAGCTTCGGGGGAGGCTACGAGCAGTACTTC. It encodes CASSFGGGYEQYF.